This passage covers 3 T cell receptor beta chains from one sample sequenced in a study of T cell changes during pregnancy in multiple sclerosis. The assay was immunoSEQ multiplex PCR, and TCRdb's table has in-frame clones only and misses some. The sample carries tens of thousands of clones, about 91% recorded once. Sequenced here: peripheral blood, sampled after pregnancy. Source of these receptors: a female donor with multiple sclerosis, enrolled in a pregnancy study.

The CDR3 DNA sequence: TGTGCCAGCACGAGGGTGGAAAATGAAAAACTGTTTTTT. Its translation: CASTRVENEKLFF. The chain has TRBV2 and TRBJ1-4; no clear D gene. The CDR3 has 13 amino acids. The V gene lost 7 bases and the J gene lost 5 bases, with 11 bases spanning the gap. Per germline, CDR1 SNHLY and CDR2 FYNNEI.

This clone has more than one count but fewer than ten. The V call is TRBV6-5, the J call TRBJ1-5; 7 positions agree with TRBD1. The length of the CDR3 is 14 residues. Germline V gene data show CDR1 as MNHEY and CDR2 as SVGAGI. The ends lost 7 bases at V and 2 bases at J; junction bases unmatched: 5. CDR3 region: CASKQGQGNQPQHF. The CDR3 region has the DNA TGTGCCAGCAAACAGGGGCAGGGCAATCAGCCCCAGCATTTT.

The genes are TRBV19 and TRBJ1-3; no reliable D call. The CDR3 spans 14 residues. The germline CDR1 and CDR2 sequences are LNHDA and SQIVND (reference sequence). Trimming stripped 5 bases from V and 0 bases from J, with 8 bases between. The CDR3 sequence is CASSVQRSGNTIYF. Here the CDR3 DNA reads TGTGCCAGTAGTGTTCAGCGCTCTGGAAACACCATATATTTT.